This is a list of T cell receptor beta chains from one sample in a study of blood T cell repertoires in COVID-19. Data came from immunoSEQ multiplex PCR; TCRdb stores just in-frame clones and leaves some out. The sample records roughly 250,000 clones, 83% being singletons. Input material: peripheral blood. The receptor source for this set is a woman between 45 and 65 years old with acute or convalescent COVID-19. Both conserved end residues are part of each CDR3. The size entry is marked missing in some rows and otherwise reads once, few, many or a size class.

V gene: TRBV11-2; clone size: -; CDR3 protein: CASSLIDEQFF
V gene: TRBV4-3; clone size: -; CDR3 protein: CASSPAGGVGAGELFF
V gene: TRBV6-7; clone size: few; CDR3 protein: CASSYPRRSYEQYF
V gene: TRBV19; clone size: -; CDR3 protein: CASNLRTGIYEQYF
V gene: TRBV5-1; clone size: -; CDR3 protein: CASSLDGRSHNEQFF
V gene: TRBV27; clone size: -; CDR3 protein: CASGGPGGSYNEQFF
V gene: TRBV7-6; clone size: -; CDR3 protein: CASSLEGQGAENTEAFF
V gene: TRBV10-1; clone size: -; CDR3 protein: CASRPHGTRGKYF
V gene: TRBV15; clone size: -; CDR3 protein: CATSRDGGADNSPLHF
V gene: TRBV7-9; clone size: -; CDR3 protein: CASLPRRSGTDTQYF
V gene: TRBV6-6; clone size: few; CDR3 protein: CASSATTDRGDGYTF
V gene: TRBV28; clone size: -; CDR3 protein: CASSFRDIGPHF
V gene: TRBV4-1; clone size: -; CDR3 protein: CASSQPYQETQYF
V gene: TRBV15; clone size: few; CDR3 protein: CATSRDYDKDEQYF
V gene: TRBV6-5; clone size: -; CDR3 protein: CASSYAENQPQHF
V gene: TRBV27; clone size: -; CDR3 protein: CASSTGLAGGPITDTQYF
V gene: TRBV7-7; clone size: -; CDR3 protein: CASSKNEGFAETQYF
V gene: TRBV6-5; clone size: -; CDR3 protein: CASSYGGANEQFF
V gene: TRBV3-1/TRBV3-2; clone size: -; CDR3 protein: CASSRRGTQETQYF
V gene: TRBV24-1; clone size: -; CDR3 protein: CATSGRTGTSNEQFF
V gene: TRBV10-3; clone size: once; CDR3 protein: CAALGSGGETGELFF
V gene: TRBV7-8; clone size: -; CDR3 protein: CASSSGQGAVSGNTIYF
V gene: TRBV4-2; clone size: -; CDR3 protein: CASSQDRAESQFF
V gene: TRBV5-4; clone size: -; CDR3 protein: CASSTGQVRSYEAFF
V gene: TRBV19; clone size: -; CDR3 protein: CASSMVWSTEAFF
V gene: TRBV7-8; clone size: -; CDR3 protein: CASSGSREQFF
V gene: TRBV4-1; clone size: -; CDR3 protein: CASSRGTSGDNEQFF
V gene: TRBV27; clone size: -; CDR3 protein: CASSFEGIKYNEQFF
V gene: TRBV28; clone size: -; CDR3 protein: CASSNPGGFYEQYF
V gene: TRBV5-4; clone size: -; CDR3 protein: CASSRTSGRDNEQFF
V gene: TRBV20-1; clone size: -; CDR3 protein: CSALSNEKLFF
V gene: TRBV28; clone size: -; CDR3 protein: CASSLSVGGYTF
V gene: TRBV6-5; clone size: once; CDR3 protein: CASSLESGRSSYEQYF
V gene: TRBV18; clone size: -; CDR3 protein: CASSPQVSGANVLTF
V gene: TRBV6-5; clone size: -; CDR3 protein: CATNGEKNIQYF
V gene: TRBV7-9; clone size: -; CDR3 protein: CASSFSDQPQHF
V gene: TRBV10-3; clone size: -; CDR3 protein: CAISEKAGGWYEQYF
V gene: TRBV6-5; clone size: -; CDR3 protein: CASSPGGRNQPQHF
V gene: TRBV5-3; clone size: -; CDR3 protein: CARSPKGGNYGYTF
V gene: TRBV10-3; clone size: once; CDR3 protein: CAISSGTGLTQPQHF
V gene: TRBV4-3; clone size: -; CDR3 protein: CASSQAAGGDRGYEQYF
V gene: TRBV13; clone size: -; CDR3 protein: CASSPGGLTEAFF
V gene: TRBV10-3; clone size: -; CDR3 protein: CAIRTGLDSPLHF
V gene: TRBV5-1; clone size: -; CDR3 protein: CASRIQQGNYEQYF
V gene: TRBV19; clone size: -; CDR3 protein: CASSTTGLLGQYF
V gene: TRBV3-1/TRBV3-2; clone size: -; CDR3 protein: CASNRDNYNEQFF
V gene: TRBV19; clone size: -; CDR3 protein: CASSIDGADEAFF
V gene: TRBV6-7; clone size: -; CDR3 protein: CASSSDGFRLNTEAFF
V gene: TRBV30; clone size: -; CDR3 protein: CAWAAGNSNQPQHF
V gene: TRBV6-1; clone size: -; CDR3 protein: CASSDMGTGYSQPQHF
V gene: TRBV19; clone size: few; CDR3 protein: CASSMGQGAEEQYF
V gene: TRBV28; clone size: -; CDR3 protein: CAIWDKAGGTYEQYF
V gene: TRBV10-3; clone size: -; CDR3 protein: CAITETGGGYEQYF
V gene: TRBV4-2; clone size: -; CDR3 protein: CASSQGGQRGYEQYF
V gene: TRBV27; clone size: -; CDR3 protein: CASKGEGEAFF